Below are 19 T cell receptor beta chains sequenced from a single sample in a study of human T cells and chemical hapten exposure (dated by TCRdb to the early 2020s). The library was prepared using RACE. Sequencing was carried out with a NextSeq 500. Clones were called with MiXCR by TCRdb after fastp trimmed the public reads at Q25, and only in-frame beta chains were retained. Merged by CDR3 protein, the rows form single entries marked with the most common genes and DNA. The sample records around 110,000 distinct CDR3 sequences, 9.5% to 13% of which are singletons. Over 1.1% of the sample lies in the top ten. The sample's time point label, in plain terms: patch test 1, 2 weeks after DPC sensitization. What this sample's treatment or condition label stands for: therapeutic diphenylcyclopropenone sensitization with weekly scalp DPC. This sample comprised whole blood, obtained in connection with sensitization to the hapten diphenylcyclopropenone (DPC). All receptors derive from a woman in her fifties or sixties with alopecia areata. Some clones in this sample may be carry-over from other donors' samples.

This clonotype was recorded many times. The chain combines TRBV20-1 with TRBJ1-4, with D unresolved. Germline loops: CDR1 DFQATT, CDR2 SNEGSKA (reference sequence). V was clipped by 2 bases and J by 0 bases, with 7 bases between them. The CDR3 covers 14 residues. The CDR3 DNA is TGCAGTGCTAGACCTTTAGCAACTAATGAAAAACTGTTTTTT. It encodes CSARPLATNEKLFF.

This clonotype was counted ten times or more. The V and J genes are TRBV6-2 or TRBV6-3 and TRBJ1-6; D gene uncertain. V lost 1 base and J 9 bases, leaving 7 bases between the germline ends. This CDR3 is 13 amino acids long. Germline V gene sequence: CDR1 MNHEY, CDR2 SVGEGT. This chain's CDR3 is CASSYFVVSPLHF. The CDR3 DNA follows: TGTGCCAGCAGTTACTTTGTGGTTTCACCCCTCCACTTT.

The genes are TRBV6-6 and TRBJ2-2; TRBD1 matches at 8 bases. With V trimmed by 6 bases and J by 2 bases, 5 bases remained unmatched. The CDR3 is made up of 15 amino acids. Germline loops: CDR1 MNHNY, CDR2 SVGAGI (reference sequence). The CDR3 is CASRPGQENTGELFF. CDR3 sequence (DNA): TGTGCCAGCAGGCCGGGACAGGAAAACACCGGGGAGCTGTTTTTT.

This clonotype was picked up many times. This chain joins TRBV11-2 and TRBJ2-1; possible D gene TRBD2, 6 bases. V gave up 5 bases and J gave up 1 base, with 15 bases separating them. Germline V lookup: CDR1 SGHAT, CDR2 FQNNGV. CDR3 size: 16 residues. The CDR3, as DNA: TGTGCCAGCAGCCCGCCGGGACTCCATTCCTACAATGAGCAGTTCTTC. It codes for CASSPPGLHSYNEQFF.

This clonotype was detected many times. V and J are TRBV7-6 and TRBJ1-2; 7 nucleotides agree with TRBD1. In germline, CDR1 is SGHVS, CDR2 FNYEAQ. This CDR3 is 14 amino acids long. V lost 5 bases to trimming and J lost 4 bases; unmatched junction nucleotides: 7. DNA of the CDR3: TGTGCCAGCAGCCCGAGACAGGGTACCTATGGCTACACCTTC. The encoded protein is CASSPRQGTYGYTF.

This clonotype was recorded a few times. The chain recombines TRBV7-9 with TRBJ2-7, with D perhaps being TRBD1 or TRBD2 (5 bases each). The V end was cut by 0 bases, the J end by 4 bases, with 22 bases between. The CDR3 loop spans 18 amino acids. CDR1 is SEHNR and CDR2 is FQNEAQ in the germline V gene (reference sequence). CDR3 region: CASSLALPHGTSQYEQYF. Here the CDR3 DNA reads TGTGCCAGCAGCTTAGCCCTCCCCCATGGGACGAGTCAGTACGAGCAGTACTTC.

The sample holds a few counts of this clonotype. CDR3 loop: CASSSGLAGHRATQYF. For the CDR3, the DNA is TGTGCCAGCAGCTCAGGACTAGCGGGACACCGGGCCACGCAGTATTTT. V usage is TRBV11-2 and J usage is TRBJ2-3, with TRBD2 identical over 12 bases. Germline CDR1 reads SGHAT; CDR2 reads FQNNGV. Trimming cost V 4 bases and J 9 bases; bases outside gene matches: 11. The CDR3 is 16 residues long. Based on the CDR3 plus reference TRBV11-2 and TRBJ2-3, the full variable domain is EAGVAQSPRYKIIEKRQSVAFWCNPISGHATLYWYQQILGQGPKLLIQFQNNGVVDDSQLPKDRFSAERLKGVDSTLKIQPAKLEDSAVYLCASSSGLAGHRATQYFGPGTRLTVL.

The sample holds many counts of this clonotype. The genes are TRBV27 and TRBJ1-6; the match to TRBD1 covers 11 bases. This CDR3 region has 15 residues. V shed 5 bases, J shed 6 bases, and the junction held 3 bases outside the gene matches. Germline V lookup: CDR1 MNHEY, CDR2 SMNVEV (reference sequence). The CDR3 DNA sequence: TGTGCCAGCAGTCAGGGGACAGGGGGTAATTCACCCCTCCACTTT. It codes for CASSQGTGGNSPLHF.

This clonotype was observed a handful of times. CDR3 nucleotide sequence: TGTGCCACGCGGGGTGTTGCTGGGAGGGGGAACACTGAAGCTTTCTTT. It is translated as CATRGVAGRGNTEAFF. The rearrangement uses TRBV24-1 and TRBJ1-1; weak D call: TRBD1 (5 bases). The V gene's germline CDR1 is KGHDR and CDR2 SFDVKD. This CDR3 is 16 amino acids long. V lost 10 bases and J 1 base, leaving 21 bases between the germline ends.

This clonotype was counted many times. The chain recombines TRBV10-3 with TRBJ1-1; D gene unclear. V shed 7 bases and J shed 2 bases, with 8 bases lying between them. The CDR3 covers 12 residues. Germline lookup yields CDR1 ENHRY and CDR2 SYGVKD. In nucleotides, the CDR3 is TGTGCCATCACCGAGGGAAACACTGAAGCTTTCTTT. Amino acid sequence: CAITEGNTEAFF.

This clonotype was counted ten times or more. The chain couples TRBV9 to TRBJ1-6; 10 bases line up with TRBD1. This CDR3 has 14 amino acids. From germline, CDR1 is SGDLS and CDR2 YYNGEE. With V trimmed by 4 bases and J by 9 bases, 4 bases remained unmatched. The CDR3, as DNA: TGTGCCAGCAGCTTAGGGACAGGGGTTTCACCCCTCCACTTT. The encoded protein is CASSLGTGVSPLHF.

The sample holds many counts of this clonotype. The chain uses TRBV4-3 and TRBJ1-1; D uncertain. CDR3 length equals 13 residues. Germline V gene sequence: CDR1 LGHNA, CDR2 YSLEER. The V end was cut by 4 bases, the J end by 7 bases, with 13 bases between. The CDR3 coding sequence is TGCGCCAGCAGCCCTACGCAGACCCTTGAAGCTTTCTTT. Protein: CASSPTQTLEAFF.

This clonotype has more than one count but fewer than ten. The chain uses TRBV4-1 and TRBJ2-3, with D possibly matching TRBD2 (5 bases). Germline V gives CDR1 MGHRA, CDR2 YSYEKL. The CDR3 contains 17 residues. V lost 4 bases and J 6 bases, leaving 23 bases between the germline ends. This chain's CDR3 is CASSRNLGERPLDTQYF. CDR3 coding DNA: TGCGCCAGCAGCCGCAACCTTGGGGAGCGACCTCTGGATACGCAGTATTTT.

At least ten counts were recorded for this clonotype. The genes are TRBV18 and TRBJ2-7; 9 bases are shared with TRBD2. V lost 1 base, J lost 0 bases, and 13 bases stayed unmatched. Germline assignment: CDR1 KGHSH and CDR2 LQKENI. The CDR3 consists of 19 residues. The CDR3 region is CASSPLGTSLSLSSYEQYF. In nucleotides, the CDR3 is TGTGCCAGCTCACCACTGGGGACTAGCCTCAGTTTGAGCTCCTACGAGCAGTACTTC.

This clonotype was recorded at least ten times. The chain couples TRBV6-5 to TRBJ1-2; a weak D match, TRBD1 (5 bases). Trimming left V 5 bases short and J 4 bases short, with 14 bases between. There are 14 residues in the CDR3. Germline lookup yields CDR1 MNHEY and CDR2 SVGAGI. The CDR3 DNA follows: TGTGCCAGCAGTCCCACGGGGGGTAGCTATGGCTACACCTTC. This sequence encodes CASSPTGGSYGYTF.

This clonotype was counted between two and nine times. The chain joins TRBV7-9 to TRBJ2-2; unclear D gene. This CDR3 has 15 amino acids. Germline V gives CDR1 SEHNR, CDR2 FQNEAQ (reference sequence). The germline V and J ends were trimmed by 3 bases and 0 bases, with 8 bases remaining between them. CDR3 region: CASSLVAANTGELFF. CDR3 nucleotides: TGTGCCAGCAGCTTGGTGGCAGCGAACACCGGGGAGCTGTTTTTT.

This clonotype was counted at least ten times. This chain joins TRBV11-2 and TRBJ1-6; 11 bases map to TRBD1. In germline, CDR1 is SGHAT, CDR2 FQNNGV. This CDR3 is 15 amino acids long. V was clipped by 5 bases and J by 10 bases; unmatched bases: 7. The CDR3 DNA is TGTGCCAGCAGCGCCAGTGGGACAGGGGGATCACCCCTCCACTTT. Translated: CASSASGTGGSPLHF.

The rearrangement uses TRBV29-1 and TRBJ2-5; possible D gene TRBD2, 5 bases. Germline V gene sequence: CDR1 SQVTM, CDR2 ANQGSEA. V shed 1 base and J shed 4 bases, with 13 bases lying between them. This CDR3 has 14 amino acids. The DNA of the CDR3 is TGCAGCGTTGAAGTGCTGACCCGGGGAGAGACCCAGTACTTC. Its protein is CSVEVLTRGETQYF. The full variable domain, its missing parts supplied by reference TRBV29-1 and TRBJ2-5, is SAVISQKPSRDICQRGTSLTIQCQVDSQVTMMFWYRQQPGQSLTLIATANQGSEATYESGFVIDKFPISRPNLTFSTLTVSNMSPEDSSIYLCSVEVLTRGETQYFGPGTRLLVL.

The CDR3 protein is CASSWGLRSYEQYF. CDR3 sequence (DNA): TGTGCCAGCAGTTGGGGCTTACGCTCCTACGAGCAGTACTTC. The rearrangement uses TRBV12-3 or TRBV12-4 and TRBJ2-7; a possible D gene is TRBD1 (5 bases). There are 14 residues in the CDR3. The V gene lost 4 bases and the J gene lost 0 bases, with 10 bases spanning the gap.